This T cell receptor (beta chain) was recorded in a study of CD8 T cells in Susac syndrome. With random hexamers, 0.5 to 1 ug RNA was reverse transcribed. TCRdb independently ran MiXCR on the immunoSEQ multiplex PCR reads; one entry per CDR3 protein. The sample lists over 150,000 distinct CDR3 sequences, approximately 93% occurring once. This CDR3 is 14 amino acids long. V was pared by 2 bases and J by 1 base, with 4 bases of the junction left unmatched. Per the germline V gene, CDR1 is DFQATT and CDR2 is SNEGSKA (reference sequence). The clonotype originates from a human donor with multiple sclerosis. Sequencing input: CD4+ T cells from PBMCs. The gene calls are TRBV20-1 and TRBJ1-1; 7 bases are a match to TRBD1. DNA for the CDR3: TGCAGTGCTAGAAAGGGGGCGGCGAACACTGAAGCTTTCTTT. Its translation is CSARKGAANTEAFF.